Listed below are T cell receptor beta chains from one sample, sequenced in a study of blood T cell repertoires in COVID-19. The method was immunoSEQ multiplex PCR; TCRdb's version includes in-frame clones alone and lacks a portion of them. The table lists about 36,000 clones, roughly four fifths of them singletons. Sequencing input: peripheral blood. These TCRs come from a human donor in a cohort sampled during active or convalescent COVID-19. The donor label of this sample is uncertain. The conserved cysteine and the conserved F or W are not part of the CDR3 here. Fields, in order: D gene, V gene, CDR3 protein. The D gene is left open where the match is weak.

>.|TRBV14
ASSYVSGLGNTEAF
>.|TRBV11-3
ASSLERGSSYNSPLH
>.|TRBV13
ASSSGLPLGDEQY
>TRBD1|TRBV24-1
ATSDPRTGNTGELF
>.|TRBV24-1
ATSEPPPEEGEEKLF
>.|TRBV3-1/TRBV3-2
ASSQDGNQPQH
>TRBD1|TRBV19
ASSFRDSGSPLH
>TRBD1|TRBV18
ASSPGITGDTEAF
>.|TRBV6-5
ASSYLRGPYEQY
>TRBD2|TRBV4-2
ASSQETSGIDNEQF
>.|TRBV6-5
ASQSGVVVTGELF
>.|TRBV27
ASSSPARAYEQY
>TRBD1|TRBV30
AWSGTGGNTIY